The 11 T cell receptor beta chains in this list originate from one sample, sequenced in a study of spatial heterogeneity in lung cancer. Time point: blood at routine non-recurrence follow-up after resection. MiXCR was run by TCRdb on the 5' RACE reads, yielding one entry per CDR3 protein. This table has some 30,000 distinct CDR3 sequences, 5% to 5.5% appearing once. This material consisted of PBMCs, taken at follow-up. Receptors originate from a female donor with early-stage non-small cell lung cancer.

Many counts were recorded for this clonotype. The chain has TRBV7-2 and TRBJ2-5; a possible D gene is TRBD2 (5 bases). There are 14 residues in the CDR3. CDR1 is SGHTA, CDR2 FQGNSA, per germline. V was trimmed by 4 bases and J by 7 bases, leaving 16 bases between them. DNA for the CDR3: TGTGCCAGCAGCTCCCCGACTTCCGCGGGGACCCAGTACTTC. Its translation is CASSSPTSAGTQYF.

This clonotype was seen many times. The chain couples TRBV7-2 to TRBJ2-1, with 8 bases fitting TRBD2. The CDR3 is 14 amino acids. CDR1 and CDR2 (germline): SGHTA, FQGNSA. J gave up 4 bases and V 1 base, and 0 bases lay outside the gene matches. The CDR3 sequence: CASSLGLAYNEQFF. The CDR3 region has the DNA TGTGCCAGCAGCTTAGGACTAGCGTACAATGAGCAGTTCTTC.

At least ten counts were recorded for this clonotype. The rearrangement uses TRBV5-1 and TRBJ2-5; 10 nucleotides match TRBD2. V dropped 4 bases and J dropped 4; count of bases not matched to a gene: 4. The CDR3 has 14 amino acids. Germline V gives CDR1 SGHRS, CDR2 YFSETQ. CDR3 residues: CASSEGLAAETQYF. In DNA, the CDR3 is TGCGCCAGCAGCGAAGGACTAGCGGCAGAGACCCAGTACTTC.

V gene TRBV14 combines with J gene TRBJ1-5; no definite D call. The CDR3 has 18 amino acids. From germline, CDR1 is SGHDN and CDR2 FVKESK. V lost 2 bases and J 0 bases, leaving 17 bases between the germline ends. The CDR3 is CASSQLQRTHYSNQPQHF. The CDR3 DNA sequence: TGTGCCAGCAGCCAATTACAGCGTACCCACTATAGCAATCAGCCCCAGCATTTT.

This clonotype was counted only a few times. This rearrangement joins TRBV4-3 to TRBJ2-3; TRBD2 matches at 7 bases. V lost 4 bases, J lost 3 bases, and 10 bases stayed unmatched. Germline loops: CDR1 LGHNA, CDR2 YSLEER. CDR3 length equals 16 residues. As DNA, the CDR3 is TGCGCCAGCAGCCTCCAACCCCTAGCGGCTACAGATACGCAGTATTTT. Translating gives CASSLQPLAATDTQYF.

The V call is TRBV20-1, the J call TRBJ2-3, with a weak D call TRBD2 (5 bases). Trimming pared 0 bases from V and 0 bases from J, leaving 10 bases between. The CDR3 runs to 15 residues. Germline lookup yields CDR1 DFQATT and CDR2 SNEGSKA (reference sequence). This CDR3 is CSARDPWTSTDTQYF. In nucleotides, the CDR3 is TGCAGTGCTAGAGACCCTTGGACTAGCACAGATACGCAGTATTTT.

CDR3 residues: CASSLNSRVYQETQYF. In nucleotides, the CDR3 is TGTGCCAGCAGCTTGAATTCCAGGGTCTACCAAGAGACCCAGTACTTC. This chain links TRBV5-4 with TRBJ2-5, with D perhaps matching TRBD1 (5 bases). CDR3 length equals 16 residues. The V end was cut by 1 base, the J end by 0 bases, with 13 bases between. From germline, CDR1 is SGHNT and CDR2 YYREEE (reference sequence).

This clonotype was recorded at least ten times. The CDR3 region is CASSSSGGAEVTQYF. The CDR3 coding sequence is TGTGCCAGCAGCTCTAGCGGGGGGGCCGAAGTAACCCAGTACTTC. The chain employs TRBV7-2 and TRBJ2-5; 12 nucleotides agree with TRBD2. The ends lost 4 bases at V and 8 bases at J; junction bases unmatched: 8. The germline CDR1 and CDR2 sequences are SGHTA and FQGNSA. This CDR3 has 15 residues.

This clonotype was detected ten times or more. The chain couples TRBV7-2 to TRBJ1-1; 10 bases are shared with TRBD1. V shed 1 base and J 2 bases; nucleotides not matched to a gene: 10. CDR1 is SGHTA and CDR2 is FQGNSA in the germline V gene. This CDR3 has 18 residues. The CDR3 region is CASSLVVPGQGTNTEAFF. The CDR3 DNA follows: TGTGCCAGCAGCTTAGTAGTCCCGGGACAGGGGACAAACACTGAAGCTTTCTTT.

The table lists this clonotype with many counts. This chain uses TRBV11-2 with TRBJ2-1; no firm D call. The CDR3 is made up of 13 amino acids. Trimming removed 5 bases from V and 7 bases from J, with 12 bases in between. From germline, CDR1 is SGHAT and CDR2 FQNNGV. The CDR3 region is CASSPFSGNEQFF. The CDR3 DNA reads TGTGCCAGCAGCCCCTTTTCCGGTAATGAGCAGTTCTTC.

This clonotype showed up many times. The chain combines TRBV15 with TRBJ2-3, with 10 bases matching TRBD1. Germline V gene sequence: CDR1 LNHNV, CDR2 YYDKDF (reference sequence). The length of the CDR3 is 17 residues. V lost 1 base and J lost 4; bases outside the gene matches: 8. The CDR3 loop reads CATSRVGTGDRPDTQYF. For the CDR3, the DNA is TGTGCCACCAGCAGAGTTGGGACAGGGGATCGCCCAGATACGCAGTATTTT.